This TCR beta chain was retrieved from a study of T-cell memory formation after mild COVID-19. About the study: Clustering of TCRs was largely donor specific.

Sample barcodes and UMIs were carried by the TCR alpha and TCR beta cDNA libraries that 5'RACE generated with constant-segment primers. One entry per CDR3 protein results from TCRdb running MiXCR on the 5' RACE reads. The sample includes around 370,000 distinct CDR3 sequences, 21% of them seen just once. Trimming pared 3 bases from V and 6 bases from J, leaving 14 bases between. The CDR3 extends over 14 amino acids. Germline CDR1 is ENHRY and CDR2 is SYGVKD. What was sequenced was PBMCs or a T cell subset sorted from them (not recorded which). The clonotype was recovered from an adult woman who had mild COVID-19 (a few samples of this study predate the infection). Cell type and time point are not known. V and J are TRBV10-3 and TRBJ1-2; weak D call: TRBD1 (6 bases). The CDR3 here is CAISDPGQGNGYTF. The CDR3 DNA reads as TGTGCCATCAGTGACCCAGGGCAGGGGAATGGCTACACCTTC.